The clone carrying this T cell receptor (beta chain) was counted a single time. This specimen belongs to a study of blood T cell repertoires in COVID-19. The protocol was immunoSEQ multiplex PCR, while the TCRdb copy is restricted to in-frame clones and leaves out a portion. Found here are approximately 240,000 clones, 65% to 80% of them singletons; the top ten hold approximately 4%. There are 14 residues in the CDR3. The ends were cut back, 5 bases at V and 0 bases at J, with 11 bases in the middle. The V gene's germline CDR1 is MDHEN and CDR2 SYDVKM. Sequencing was performed on peripheral blood. The TCR originated in a woman aged 40-49 years with active or convalescent COVID-19. The chain employs TRBV28 and TRBJ2-7; a possible D gene is TRBD1 (5 bases). This CDR3 reads CASSPLTDSYEQYF. The CDR3 nucleotides read TGTGCCAGCAGTCCCCTGACAGACTCCTACGAGCAGTACTTC.